A single T cell receptor beta chain is shown here with its context. This sample was taken from a study of PD-L1 blockade in urothelial cancer. About the research overall: From 0 to 3 prior chemotherapy regimens had been given to the patients.

Synthetic templates analogous to TCR were spiked into all PCRs individually. The table came from immunoSEQ multiplex PCR; TCRdb's copy has only in-frame clones and leaves some out. The table includes roughly 60,000 clones, around 79% detected once. Germline CDR1 is MDHEN and CDR2 is SYDVKM. The CDR3 spans 15 residues. The ends were cut back, 7 bases at V and 0 bases at J, with 13 bases in the middle. This chain links TRBV28 with TRBJ2-1, with a weak D call TRBD2 (7 bases). This specimen consisted of PBMCs, obtained around atezolizumab (anti-PD-L1) treatment. This clonotype was sampled from a man in his 70s with urothelial cancer. CDR3 DNA: TGTGCCAGCACCTGGGAGGGGGGCTCCTACAATGAGCAGTTCTTC. As protein: CASTWEGGSYNEQFF.